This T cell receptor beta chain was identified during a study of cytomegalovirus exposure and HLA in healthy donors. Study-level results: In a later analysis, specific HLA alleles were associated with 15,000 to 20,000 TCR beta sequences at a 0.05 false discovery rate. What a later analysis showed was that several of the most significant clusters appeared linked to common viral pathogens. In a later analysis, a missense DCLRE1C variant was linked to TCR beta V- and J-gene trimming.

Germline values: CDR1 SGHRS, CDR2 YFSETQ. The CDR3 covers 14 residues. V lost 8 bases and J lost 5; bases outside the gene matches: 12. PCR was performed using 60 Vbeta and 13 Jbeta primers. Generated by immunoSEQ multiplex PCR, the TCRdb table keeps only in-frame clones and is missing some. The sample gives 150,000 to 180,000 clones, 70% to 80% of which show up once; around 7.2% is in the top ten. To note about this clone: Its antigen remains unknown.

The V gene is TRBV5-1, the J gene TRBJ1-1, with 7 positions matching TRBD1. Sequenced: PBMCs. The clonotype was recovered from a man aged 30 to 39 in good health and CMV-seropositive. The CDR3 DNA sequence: TGCGCCAGTAGCAGTGGGACAGTGGTTACTGAAGCTTTCTTT. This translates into CASSSGTVVTEAFF.